Listed below are T cell receptor beta chains from one sample, sequenced in a study of identical twins. TCRdb processed the 5' RACE reads anew with MiXCR; each CDR3 protein has one entry. The sample shows roughly 630,000 distinct CDR3 sequences, just over 7% of them seen only once. This same sample was also taken into another study, of yellow fever vaccine responses in identical twins.

The sequencing input was PBMCs. These receptors came from a woman under 30 in good health. Each CDR3 is given with its conserved first and last residue. A D gene is named only where the DNA matches it firmly. Only some rows state a clone size, as once, few, many or a class for expanded clones.

-	many	13	TRBV14	TRBJ2-2	CASSQDFVGELFF	TGTGCCAGCAGCCAAGATTTCGTCGGGGAGCTGTTTTTT
-	few	15	TRBV11-2	TRBJ2-5	CASSSSPRLGETQYF	TGTGCCAGCAGCTCGTCACCCAGGTTGGGGGAGACCCAGTACTTC
TRBD2	many	12	TRBV20-1	TRBJ2-7	CSVSGSSYEQYF	TGTAGTGTGAGCGGGAGCTCCTACGAGCAGTACTTC
-	few	14	TRBV5-1	TRBJ2-3	CASRTSSSTDTQYF	TGCGCCAGCAGAACTAGCTCCAGCACAGATACGCAGTATTTT
-	few	13	TRBV6-2/TRBV6-3	TRBJ1-2	CASSSGGRYGYTF	TGTGCCAGCAGTTCGGGGGGCCGGTATGGCTACACCTTC
-	-	16	TRBV5-8	TRBJ1-5	CASNIRLDSSNQPQHF	TGTGCCAGCAACATACGTCTGGACAGTAGCAATCAGCCCCAGCATTTT
TRBD2	-	17	TRBV6-5	TRBJ2-4	CASSYTPGVAGENIQYF	TGTGCCAGCAGTTACACCCCCGGGGTAGCGGGGGAAAACATTCAGTACTTC
-	few	12	TRBV12-3/TRBV12-4	TRBJ2-1	CASTSWGLGEFF	TGTGCCAGCACCTCATGGGGGCTGGGGGAGTTCTTC
-	many	14	TRBV7-8	TRBJ1-6	CASSPDVFNSPLHF	TGTGCCAGCAGCCCAGACGTGTTTAATTCACCCCTCCACTTT
TRBD1	-	16	TRBV7-6	TRBJ2-7	CASSPLQGTGGDEQYF	TGTGCCAGCAGCCCTTTACAAGGGACAGGCGGCGACGAGCAGTACTTC
-	many	15	TRBV12-3/TRBV12-4	TRBJ1-6	CASSSELPGPSPLHF	TGTGCCAGCAGTTCGGAGCTCCCAGGGCCTTCACCCCTCCACTTT
-	few	17	TRBV21-1	TRBJ2-2	CASSKVRAGEDTGELFF	TGTGCCAGCAGCAAAGTTCGGGCGGGAGAGGACACCGGGGAGCTGTTTTTT
TRBD2	few	16	TRBV24-1	TRBJ2-1	CATSEPAGDSYNEQFF	TGTGCCACCAGTGAACCAGCGGGAGACTCCTACAATGAGCAGTTCTTC
-	-	13	TRBV5-1	TRBJ2-1	CASSLRVANEQFF	TGCGCCAGCAGCTTGAGGGTAGCGAATGAGCAGTTCTTC
TRBD2	few	17	TRBV7-2	TRBJ2-7	CASSLVRLAGLSYEQYF	TGTGCCAGCAGCTTAGTCCGACTAGCGGGGCTATCCTACGAGCAGTACTTC
-	-	15	TRBV15	TRBJ2-5	CATSSGLETKETQYF	TGTGCCACCAGCTCCGGACTGGAGACAAAAGAGACCCAGTACTTC
-	many	15	TRBV5-1	TRBJ2-7	CASSLPNFVRYEQYF	TGCGCCAGCAGCTTGCCCAATTTCGTCCGCTACGAGCAGTACTTC
TRBD2	-	14	TRBV5-6	TRBJ2-3	CASSLRGGRDTQYF	TGTGCCAGCAGCTTACGGGGGGGCCGAGATACGCAGTATTTT
TRBD1	few	22	TRBV18	TRBJ1-5	CASSPGTGEMPSPQSGHQPQHF	TGTGCCAGCTCACCCGGGACAGGGGAAATGCCCTCCCCTCAAAGCGGGCATCAGCCCCAGCATTTT
-	-	14	TRBV2	TRBJ2-7	CASTTHKGNYEQYF	TGTGCCAGCACGACACACAAAGGCAACTACGAGCAGTACTTC
-	-	16	TRBV7-9	TRBJ2-3	CASSLGPGTVTDTQYF	TGTGCCAGCAGCTTAGGTCCGGGGACCGTTACAGATACGCAGTATTTT
-	few	15	TRBV10-2	TRBJ1-1	CASSFAGVGRTEAFF	TGCGCCAGCAGCTTCGCCGGGGTGGGTAGGACTGAAGCTTTCTTT
-	many	16	TRBV5-1	TRBJ1-3	CASSLAIGELGNTIYF	TGCGCCAGCAGCTTGGCCATCGGGGAACTTGGAAACACCATATATTTT
TRBD2	many	15	TRBV5-1	TRBJ2-1	CASSLLAGGVNEQFF	TGCGCCAGCAGCCTCCTAGCGGGAGGGGTCAATGAGCAGTTCTTC
-	few	14	TRBV6-2/TRBV6-3	TRBJ2-7	CASSYSGDPYEQYF	TGTGCCAGCAGTTACTCTGGGGATCCCTACGAGCAGTACTTC
TRBD1	-	15	TRBV20-1	TRBJ1-2	CSAHAPGQTNYGYTF	TGCAGTGCCCATGCTCCGGGACAGACGAACTATGGCTACACCTTC
-	few	17	TRBV7-9	TRBJ1-3	CASSLRYQVLDGNTIYF	TGTGCCAGCAGCTTACGATATCAGGTTCTTGACGGAAACACCATATATTTT
-	-	15	TRBV23-1	TRBJ2-1	CASSPALFVYNEQFF	TGTGCCAGCAGTCCCGCGTTATTCGTCTACAATGAGCAGTTCTTC
-	-	16	TRBV28	TRBJ2-1	CASSPIIKWGGNEQFF	TGTGCCAGCAGCCCGATTATTAAGTGGGGCGGCAATGAGCAGTTCTTC
-	-	16	TRBV2	TRBJ2-6	CASSEWRNSGANVLTF	TGTGCCAGCAGTGAATGGCGGAACTCTGGGGCCAACGTCCTGACTTTC
TRBD2	many	16	TRBV3-1	TRBJ2-3	CASSQGLAGFSDTQYF	TGTGCCAGCAGCCAGGGTCTAGCGGGTTTCTCAGATACGCAGTATTTT
-	-	12	TRBV7-9	TRBJ1-2	CASSPDGDGYTF	TGTGCCAGCAGCCCCGATGGAGATGGCTACACCTTC
TRBD1	-	14	TRBV15	TRBJ2-7	CATSSGNLGTVQYF	TGTGCCACCAGCAGCGGGAACCTTGGGACAGTGCAGTACTTC
-	many	13	TRBV29-1	TRBJ2-4	CSVETGGKNIQYF	TGCAGCGTTGAAACAGGAGGCAAAAACATTCAGTACTTC
-	many	11	TRBV29-1	TRBJ2-1	CSVAGIWEQFF	TGCAGCGTTGCCGGAATTTGGGAGCAGTTCTTC
-	many	14	TRBV12-3/TRBV12-4	TRBJ2-5	CASSLTGPQETQYF	TGTGCCAGCAGTTTAACGGGGCCGCAAGAGACCCAGTACTTC
-	few	19	TRBV3-1	TRBJ2-1	CASTRRGRGLTSSYNEQFF	TGTGCCAGCACGCGCCGGGGGCGGGGACTAACCAGCTCCTACAATGAGCAGTTCTTC
TRBD1	many	14	TRBV7-9	TRBJ1-6	CASSWGQENSPLHF	TGTGCCAGCAGCTGGGGACAGGAGAATTCACCCCTCCACTTT
-	many	15	TRBV5-1	TRBJ1-4	CASSLAGREGEKLFF	TGCGCCAGCAGCTTGGCCGGGAGGGAAGGGGAAAAACTGTTTTTT
TRBD1	-	16	TRBV6-2/TRBV6-3	TRBJ2-4	CASSRTGQGAKNIQYF	TGTGCCAGCAGCCGCACCGGACAGGGAGCCAAAAACATTCAGTACTTC
-	many	15	TRBV27	TRBJ2-5	CASSLRFGNQETQYF	TGTGCCAGCAGTTTAAGGTTCGGGAACCAAGAGACCCAGTACTTC
TRBD2	many	14	TRBV29-1	TRBJ2-3	CSVELGLRGDTQYF	TGCAGCGTTGAATTGGGACTACGGGGGGATACGCAGTATTTT
TRBD2	-	16	TRBV7-9	TRBJ2-1	CASKRPGGGEYNEQFF	TGTGCCAGCAAACGCCCCGGGGGAGGGGAGTACAATGAGCAGTTCTTC
-	-	14	TRBV10-3	TRBJ1-1	CAISPGEVNTEAFF	TGTGCCATCAGTCCAGGGGAGGTGAACACTGAAGCTTTCTTT
TRBD2	-	17	TRBV6-1	TRBJ2-3	CASSTGVAGGGPDTQYF	TGTGCCAGCAGTACCGGGGTAGCGGGAGGCGGCCCAGATACGCAGTATTTT
-	many	14	TRBV14	TRBJ2-5	CASSPLYGGETQYF	TGTGCCAGCAGCCCCCTATATGGCGGGGAGACCCAGTACTTC
-	-	14	TRBV2	TRBJ2-3	CASLERRSTDTQYF	TGTGCCAGCCTTGAGCGGAGGAGCACAGATACGCAGTATTTT
TRBD2	many	15	TRBV5-1	TRBJ2-1	CASSLTSGGPNEQFF	TGCGCCAGCAGCTTAACTAGCGGGGGACCCAATGAGCAGTTCTTC
-	many	13	TRBV2	TRBJ2-5	CASTIDLLGAQYF	TGTGCCAGCACCATTGACCTTCTTGGAGCCCAGTACTTC
-	many	15	TRBV15	TRBJ2-2	CATSRVPSIAGELFF	TGTGCCACCAGCAGAGTTCCATCCATCGCCGGGGAGCTGTTTTTT
TRBD1	many	16	TRBV10-1	TRBJ1-2	CASSATTGQGEYGYTF	TGCGCCAGCAGTGCGACGACCGGACAGGGGGAGTATGGCTACACCTTC
-	few	13	TRBV12-3/TRBV12-4	TRBJ2-1	CASSFLGESEQFF	TGTGCCAGCTCGTTCTTGGGGGAGAGTGAGCAGTTCTTC
-	many	15	TRBV7-8	TRBJ1-3	CASSQGGFAGNTIYF	TGTGCCAGCAGCCAGGGAGGCTTCGCTGGAAACACCATATATTTT
TRBD2	many	12	TRBV24-1	TRBJ2-3	CAIGRSTDTQYF	TGTGCCATCGGGAGGAGCACAGATACGCAGTATTTT
TRBD1	many	15	TRBV5-6	TRBJ1-6	CASSLGQGFNSPLHF	TGTGCCAGCAGCTTGGGACAGGGGTTCAATTCACCCCTCCACTTT
-	many	18	TRBV7-8	TRBJ2-6	CASSPRQPRDSGANVLTF	TGTGCCAGCAGCCCCAGACAACCACGAGATTCTGGGGCCAACGTCCTGACTTTC
-	many	15	TRBV12-3/TRBV12-4	TRBJ2-2	CASSRGPMNTGELFF	TGTGCCAGCAGTCGGGGTCCGATGAACACCGGGGAGCTGTTTTTT
TRBD2	many	16	TRBV29-1	TRBJ2-7	CSVWGLAGANVGEQYF	TGCAGCGTTTGGGGACTAGCGGGAGCTAACGTGGGAGAGCAGTACTTC